This T cell receptor (beta chain) was sequenced in a study of T-cell memory formation after mild COVID-19. Regarding the study as a whole: Second-wave clones that peaked on day 37 lacked confirmed SARS-CoV-2 specificity. Clones contracting over day 15 to 85 were CD4/CD8 balanced, with later expanders leaning CD4+. Some clones that responded were present in memory (sampled pre-infection), which suggests cross-reactive memory joined.

Concerning this clonotype itself: Antigen: not known.

MiXCR was run by TCRdb on the 5' RACE reads, yielding one entry per CDR3 protein. The sample includes around 200,000 distinct CDR3 sequences, roughly 30% of them seen just once. Germline V gives CDR1 SSHAT, CDR2 FNYEAQ (reference sequence). The length of the CDR3 is 15 residues. V lost 2 bases and J lost 8; bases outside the gene matches: 7. The chain recombines TRBV7-7 with TRBJ2-1; 9 bases map to TRBD2. The sample consisted of PBMCs or a T cell subset sorted from them (not recorded which). The receptor was derived from an adult woman who had mild COVID-19 (a few samples of this study predate the infection). Cell type and time point are not known. This chain's CDR3 is CASSLYSSGVDEQFF. The CDR3 nucleotides are TGTGCCAGCAGCTTATATTCTAGCGGGGTAGATGAGCAGTTCTTC. Based on the CDR3 plus reference TRBV7-7 and TRBJ2-1, the full variable domain is GAGVSQSPRYKVTKRGQDVTLRCDPISSHATLYWYQQALGQGPEFLTYFNYEAQPDKSGLPSDRFSAERPEGSISTLTIQRTEQRDSAMYRCASSLYSSGVDEQFFGPGTRLTVL.